Sequencing of this T cell receptor beta chain was carried out in a study of cytomegalovirus exposure and HLA in healthy donors. This CDR3 is 17 amino acids long. Looked up from germline, CDR1 is ENHRY and CDR2 is SYGVKD. The V gene lost 4 bases and the J gene lost 6 bases, with 22 bases spanning the gap. Primers: 60 Vbeta forward and 13 Jbeta reverse. Using immunoSEQ multiplex PCR, the repertoire was profiled, and TCRdb retains in-frame clones only, with some absent. Here the sample spans 150,000 to 200,000 clones, roughly four fifths being singletons. The rearrangement uses TRBV10-3 and TRBJ2-1, with D tentatively TRBD2 (6 bases). The receptor was derived from a man aged 50 to 60 in good health and CMV-seropositive. The sample was PBMCs. CDR3 in amino acids: CAISATVGGNSANEQFF. The CDR3, as DNA: TGTGCCATCAGTGCAACAGTAGGAGGGAATTCGGCCAATGAGCAGTTCTTC.